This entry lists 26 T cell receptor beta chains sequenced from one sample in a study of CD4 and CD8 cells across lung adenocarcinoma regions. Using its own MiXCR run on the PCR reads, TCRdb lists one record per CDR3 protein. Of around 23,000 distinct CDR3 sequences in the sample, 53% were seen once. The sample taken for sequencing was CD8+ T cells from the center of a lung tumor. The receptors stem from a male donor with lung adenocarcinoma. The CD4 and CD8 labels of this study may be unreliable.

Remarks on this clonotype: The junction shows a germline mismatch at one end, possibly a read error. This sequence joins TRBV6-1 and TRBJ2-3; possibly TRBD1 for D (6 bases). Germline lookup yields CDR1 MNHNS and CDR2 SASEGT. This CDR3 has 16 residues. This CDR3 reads CASSEAGAGDEDTQYF. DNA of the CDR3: TGTGCCAGCAGTGAAGCCGGGGCAGGGGATGAGGATACGCAGTATTTC.

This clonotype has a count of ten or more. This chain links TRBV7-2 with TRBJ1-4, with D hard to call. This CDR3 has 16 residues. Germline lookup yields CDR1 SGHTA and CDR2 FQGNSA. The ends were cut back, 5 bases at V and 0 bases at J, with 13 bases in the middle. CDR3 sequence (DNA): TGTGCCAGCAGCCCCCGTTTTTGGGCAACTAATGAAAAACTGTTTTTT. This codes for CASSPRFWATNEKLFF.

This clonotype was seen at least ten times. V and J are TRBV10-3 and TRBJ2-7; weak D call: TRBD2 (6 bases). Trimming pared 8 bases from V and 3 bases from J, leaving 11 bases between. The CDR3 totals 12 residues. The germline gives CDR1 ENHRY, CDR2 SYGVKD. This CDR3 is CAIGDSHYEQYF. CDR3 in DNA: TGTGCCATCGGGGACTCCCACTACGAGCAGTACTTC.

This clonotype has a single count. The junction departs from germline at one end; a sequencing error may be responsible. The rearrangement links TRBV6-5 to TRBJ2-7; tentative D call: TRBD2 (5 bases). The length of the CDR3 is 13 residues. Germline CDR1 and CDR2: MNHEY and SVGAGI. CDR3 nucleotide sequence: TGTGCCAGCAGTTACTCAGGAGGAAAGGCCCAGACCTTC. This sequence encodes CASSYSGGKAQTF.

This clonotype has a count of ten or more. CDR3 in DNA: TGTGCCAGCAGTCCTAGCGGGCACCCAACCACAGATACGCAGTATTTT. Encoded protein: CASSPSGHPTTDTQYF. The chain is built from TRBV6-1 and TRBJ2-3; 8 bases map to TRBD2. Germline V gene lookup returns CDR1 MNHNS and CDR2 SASEGT. The ends lost 5 bases at V and 2 bases at J; junction bases unmatched: 9. This CDR3 has 16 amino acids.

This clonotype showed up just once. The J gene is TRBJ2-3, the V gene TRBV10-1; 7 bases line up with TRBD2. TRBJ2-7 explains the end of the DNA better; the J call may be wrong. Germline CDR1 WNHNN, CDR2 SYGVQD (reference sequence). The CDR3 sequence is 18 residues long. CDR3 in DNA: TGCGCCAGCAGTAGGACGGGGGGAGGGGAGTGTAGCCCAGATACGCAGTACTTC. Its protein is CASSRTGGGECSPDTQYF.

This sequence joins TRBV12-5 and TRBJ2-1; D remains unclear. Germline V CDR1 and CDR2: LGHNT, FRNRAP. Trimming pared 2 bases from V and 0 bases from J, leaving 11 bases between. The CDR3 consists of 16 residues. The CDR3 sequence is CASGLKDKSSYNEQFF. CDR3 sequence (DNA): TGTGCTAGTGGTTTGAAAGACAAAAGCTCCTACAATGAGCAGTTCTTC.

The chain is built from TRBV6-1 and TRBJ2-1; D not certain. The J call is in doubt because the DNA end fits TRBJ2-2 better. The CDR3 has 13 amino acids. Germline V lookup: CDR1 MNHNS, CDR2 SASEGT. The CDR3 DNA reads TGTGCCACTCGATTCGGGCGCTACAATGAGCTGTTTTTT. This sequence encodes CATRFGRYNELFF.

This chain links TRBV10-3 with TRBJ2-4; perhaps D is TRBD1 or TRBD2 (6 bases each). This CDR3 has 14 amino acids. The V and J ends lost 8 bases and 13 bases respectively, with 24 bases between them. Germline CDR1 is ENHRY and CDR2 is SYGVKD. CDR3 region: CAIGGLRAKDMQYF. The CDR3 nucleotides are TGTGCCATCGGGGGGCTGCGAGCCAAAGATATGCAGTACTTC.

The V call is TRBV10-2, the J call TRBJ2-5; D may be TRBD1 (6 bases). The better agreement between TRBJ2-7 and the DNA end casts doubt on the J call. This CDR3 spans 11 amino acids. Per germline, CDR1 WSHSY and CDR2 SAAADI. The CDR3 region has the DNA TGCGCCAGCAGGTTAGGGGGCGAGCAGTACTTC. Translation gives CASRLGGEQYF.

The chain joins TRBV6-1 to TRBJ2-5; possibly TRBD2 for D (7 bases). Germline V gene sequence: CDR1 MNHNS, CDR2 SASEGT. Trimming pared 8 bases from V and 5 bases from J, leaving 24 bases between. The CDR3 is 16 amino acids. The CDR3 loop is CASGGAGGGVRETQYF. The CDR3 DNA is TGTGCCAGCGGGGGGGCCGGGGGAGGGGTTCGGGAGACCCAGTACTTC.

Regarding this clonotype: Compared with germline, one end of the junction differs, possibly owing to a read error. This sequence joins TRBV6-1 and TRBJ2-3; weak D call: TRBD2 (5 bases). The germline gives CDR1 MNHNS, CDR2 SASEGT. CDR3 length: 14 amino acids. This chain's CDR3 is CASSERGAKNTQYF. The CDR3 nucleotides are TGTGCCAGCAGTGAACGGGGAGCCAAAAATACGCAGTATTTC.

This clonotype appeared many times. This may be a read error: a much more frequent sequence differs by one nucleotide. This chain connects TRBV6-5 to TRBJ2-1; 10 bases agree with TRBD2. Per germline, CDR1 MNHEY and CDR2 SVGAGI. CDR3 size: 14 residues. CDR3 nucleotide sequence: TGTGCCAGCAGTCTGGGACTAGCGAGGGGTGAGCAGCTCTTC. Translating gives CASSLGLARGEQLF.

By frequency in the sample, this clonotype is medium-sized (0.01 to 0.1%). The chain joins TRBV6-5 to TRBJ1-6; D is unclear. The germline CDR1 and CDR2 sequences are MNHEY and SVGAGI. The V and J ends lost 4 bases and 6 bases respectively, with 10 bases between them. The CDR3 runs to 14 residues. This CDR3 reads CASSSWTGNSPLHF. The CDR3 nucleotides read TGTGCCAGCAGTTCATGGACGGGTAATTCACCCCTCCACTTT.

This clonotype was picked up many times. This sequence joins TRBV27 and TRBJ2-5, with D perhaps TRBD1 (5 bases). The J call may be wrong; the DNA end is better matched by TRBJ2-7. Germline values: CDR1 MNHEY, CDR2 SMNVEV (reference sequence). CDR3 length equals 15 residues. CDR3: CASSLGWGRVNEQYF. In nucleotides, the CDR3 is TGTGCCAGCAGTTTGGGGTGGGGCAGGGTAAACGAGCAGTACTTC.

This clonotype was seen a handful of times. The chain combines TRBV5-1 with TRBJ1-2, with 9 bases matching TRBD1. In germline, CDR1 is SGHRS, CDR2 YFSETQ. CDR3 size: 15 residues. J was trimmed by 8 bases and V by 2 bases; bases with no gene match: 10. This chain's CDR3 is CASSFGDRVSGGYTF. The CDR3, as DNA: TGCGCCAGCAGCTTTGGGGACAGGGTGAGTGGCGGCTACACCTTC. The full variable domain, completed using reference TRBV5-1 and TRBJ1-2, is KAGVTQTPRYLIKTRGQQVTLSCSPISGHRSVSWYQQTPGQGLQFLFEYFSETQRNKGNFPGRFSGRQFSNSRSEMNVSTLELGDSALYLCASSFGDRVSGGYTFGSGTRLTVV.

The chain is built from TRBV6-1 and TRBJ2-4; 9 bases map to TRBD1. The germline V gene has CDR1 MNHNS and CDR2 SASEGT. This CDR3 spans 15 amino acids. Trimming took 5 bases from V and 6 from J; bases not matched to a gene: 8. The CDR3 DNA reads TGTGCCAGCAGTCCGGGACAGGGCTTTGGAAACATTCAGTACTTC. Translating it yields CASSPGQGFGNIQYF.

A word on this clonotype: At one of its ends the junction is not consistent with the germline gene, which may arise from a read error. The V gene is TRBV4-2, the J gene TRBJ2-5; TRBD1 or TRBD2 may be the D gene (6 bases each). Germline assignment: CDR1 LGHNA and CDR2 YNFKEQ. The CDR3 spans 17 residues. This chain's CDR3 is CACSQGSGGGSQNTQYF. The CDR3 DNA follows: TGTGCCTGCAGCCAGGGGTCCGGGGGCGGATCCCAAAACACTCAGTACTTC.

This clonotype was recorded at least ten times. CDR3 coding DNA: TGTGCCAGCAGTGATCGGCGGGAGACCCAGTACTTC. Translated: CASSDRRETQYF. The chain employs TRBV25-1 and TRBJ2-5; D remains unclear. The CDR3 has 12 amino acids. Trimming took 3 bases from V and 5 from J, leaving 7 bases between them. Germline V CDR1 and CDR2: MGHDK, SYGVNS.

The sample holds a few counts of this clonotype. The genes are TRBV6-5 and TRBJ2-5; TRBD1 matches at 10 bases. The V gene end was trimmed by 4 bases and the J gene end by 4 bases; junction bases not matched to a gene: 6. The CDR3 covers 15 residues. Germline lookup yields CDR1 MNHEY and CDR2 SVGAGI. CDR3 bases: TGTGCCAGCAGTTCCGGGACAGGGGTTACAGAGACCCAGTACTTC. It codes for CASSSGTGVTETQYF.

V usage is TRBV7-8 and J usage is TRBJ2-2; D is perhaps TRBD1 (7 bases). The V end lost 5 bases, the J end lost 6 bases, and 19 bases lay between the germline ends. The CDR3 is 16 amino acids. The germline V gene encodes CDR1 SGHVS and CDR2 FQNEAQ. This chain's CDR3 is CASSRGTVQGPGELFF. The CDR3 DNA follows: TGTGCCAGCAGCCGGGGGACGGTACAGGGGCCCGGGGAGCTGTTTTTT.

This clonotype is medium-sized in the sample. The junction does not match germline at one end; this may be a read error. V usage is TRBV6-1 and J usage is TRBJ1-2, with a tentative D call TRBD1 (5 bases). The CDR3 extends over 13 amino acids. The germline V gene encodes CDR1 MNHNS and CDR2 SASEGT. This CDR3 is CASREGVDYGYTF. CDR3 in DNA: TGTGCCAGCAGGGAAGGGGTTGACTATGGCTACACCTTC.

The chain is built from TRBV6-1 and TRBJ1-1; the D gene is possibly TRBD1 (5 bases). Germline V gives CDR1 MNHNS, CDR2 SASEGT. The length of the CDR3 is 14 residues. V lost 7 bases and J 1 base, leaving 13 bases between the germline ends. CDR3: CASNLGTANTEAFF. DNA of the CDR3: TGTGCCAGCAACCTCGGGACGGCGAACACTGAAGCTTTCTTT.

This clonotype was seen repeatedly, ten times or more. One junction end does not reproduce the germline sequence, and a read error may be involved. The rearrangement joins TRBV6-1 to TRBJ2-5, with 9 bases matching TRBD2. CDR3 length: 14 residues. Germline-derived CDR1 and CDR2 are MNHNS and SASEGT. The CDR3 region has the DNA TGTGCCAGCAGTCAAGCGGGAGGCGGTGAGACCCAGTACTTC. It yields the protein CASSQAGGGETQYF.

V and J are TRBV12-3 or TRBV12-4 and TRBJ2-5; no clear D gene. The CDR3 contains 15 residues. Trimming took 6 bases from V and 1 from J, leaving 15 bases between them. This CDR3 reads CASSPGRTIQETQYF. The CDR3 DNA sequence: TGTGCCAGCAGCCCCGGGCGGACGATCCAAGAGACCCAGTACTTC.

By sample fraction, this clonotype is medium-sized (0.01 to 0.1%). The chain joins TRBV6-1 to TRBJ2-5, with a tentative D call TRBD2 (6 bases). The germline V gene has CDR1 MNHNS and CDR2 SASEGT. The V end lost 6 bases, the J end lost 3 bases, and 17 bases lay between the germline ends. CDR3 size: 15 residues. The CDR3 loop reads CASSTAGGGKETQYF. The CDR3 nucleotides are TGTGCCAGCAGCACCGCCGGTGGGGGGAAAGAGACCCAGTACTTC.